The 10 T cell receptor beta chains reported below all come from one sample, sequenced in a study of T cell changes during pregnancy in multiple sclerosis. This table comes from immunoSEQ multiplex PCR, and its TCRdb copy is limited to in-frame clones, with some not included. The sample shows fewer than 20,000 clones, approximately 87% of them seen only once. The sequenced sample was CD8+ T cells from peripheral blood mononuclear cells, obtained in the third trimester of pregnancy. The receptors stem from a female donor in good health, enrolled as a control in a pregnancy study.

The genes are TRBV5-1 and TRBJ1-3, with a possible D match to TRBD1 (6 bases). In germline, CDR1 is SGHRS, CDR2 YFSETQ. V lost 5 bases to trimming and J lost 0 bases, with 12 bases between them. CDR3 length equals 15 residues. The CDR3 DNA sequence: TGCGCCAGCAGAGTGGGACACAGCTCTGGAAACACCATATATTTT. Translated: CASRVGHSSGNTIYF. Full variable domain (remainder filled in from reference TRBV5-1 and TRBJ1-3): KAGVTQTPRYLIKTRGQQVTLSCSPISGHRSVSWYQQTPGQGLQFLFEYFSETQRNKGNFPGRFSGRQFSNSRSEMNVSTLELGDSALYLCASRVGHSSGNTIYFGEGSWLTVV.

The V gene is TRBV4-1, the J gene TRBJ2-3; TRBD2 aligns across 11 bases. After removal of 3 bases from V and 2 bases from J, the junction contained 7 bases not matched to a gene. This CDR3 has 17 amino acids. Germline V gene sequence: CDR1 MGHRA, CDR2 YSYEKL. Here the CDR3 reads CASSHTSGGLYTDTQYF. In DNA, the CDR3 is TGCGCCAGCAGCCATACTAGCGGGGGACTCTACACAGATACGCAGTATTTT.

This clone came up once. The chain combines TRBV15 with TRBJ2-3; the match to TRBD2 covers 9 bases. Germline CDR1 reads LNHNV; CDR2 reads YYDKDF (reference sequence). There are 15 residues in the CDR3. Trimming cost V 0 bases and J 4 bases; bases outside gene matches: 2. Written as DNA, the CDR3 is TGTGCCACCAGCAGAGAAGCGGGAGGTTCAGATACGCAGTATTTT. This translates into CATSREAGGSDTQYF.

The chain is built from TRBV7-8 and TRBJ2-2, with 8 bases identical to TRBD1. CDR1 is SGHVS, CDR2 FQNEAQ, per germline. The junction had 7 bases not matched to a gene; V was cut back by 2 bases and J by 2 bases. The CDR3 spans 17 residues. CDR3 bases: TGTGCCAGCAGCTTAAAAAGACAGGGGCTTAACACCGGGGAGCTGTTTTTT. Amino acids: CASSLKRQGLNTGELFF.

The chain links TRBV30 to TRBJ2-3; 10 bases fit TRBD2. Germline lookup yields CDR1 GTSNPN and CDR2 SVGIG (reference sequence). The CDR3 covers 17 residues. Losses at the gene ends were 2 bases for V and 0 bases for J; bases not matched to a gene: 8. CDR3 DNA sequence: TGTGCCTGGAGTTGGACTAGCGGCCGAGATAGCACAGATACGCAGTATTTT. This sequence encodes CAWSWTSGRDSTDTQYF.

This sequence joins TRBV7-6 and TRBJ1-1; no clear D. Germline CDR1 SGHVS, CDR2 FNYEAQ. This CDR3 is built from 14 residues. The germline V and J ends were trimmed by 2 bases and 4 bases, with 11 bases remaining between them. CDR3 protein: CASSLNGQSTEAFF. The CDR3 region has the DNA TGTGCCAGCAGCTTAAATGGGCAGAGCACTGAAGCTTTCTTT.

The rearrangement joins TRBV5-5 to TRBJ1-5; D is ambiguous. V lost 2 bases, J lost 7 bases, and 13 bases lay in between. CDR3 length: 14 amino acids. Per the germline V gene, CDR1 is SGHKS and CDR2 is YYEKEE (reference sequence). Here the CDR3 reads CASSLSEGTQPQHF. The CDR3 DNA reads TGTGCCAGCAGCTTAAGTGAGGGTACGCAGCCCCAGCATTTT.

CDR3 bases: TGTGCCAGCAGCCCCGGGGGGAATCAGCCCCAGCATTTT. Encoded protein: CASSPGGNQPQHF. The chain combines TRBV11-2 with TRBJ1-5; perhaps TRBD1 as D (5 bases). This CDR3 has 13 amino acids. Germline CDR1 SGHAT, CDR2 FQNNGV. V dropped 5 bases and J dropped 4 bases, with 9 bases sitting between them. The full variable domain, its missing parts supplied by reference TRBV11-2 and TRBJ1-5, is EAGVAQSPRYKIIEKRQSVAFWCNPISGHATLYWYQQILGQGPKLLIQFQNNGVVDDSQLPKDRFSAERLKGVDSTLKIQPAKLEDSAVYLCASSPGGNQPQHFGDGTRLSIL.

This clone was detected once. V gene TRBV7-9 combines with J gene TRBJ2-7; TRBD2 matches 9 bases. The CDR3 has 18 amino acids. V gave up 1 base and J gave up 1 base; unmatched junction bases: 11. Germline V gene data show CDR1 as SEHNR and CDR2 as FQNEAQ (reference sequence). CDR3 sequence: CASSLVGSGRRISYEQYF. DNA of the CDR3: TGTGCCAGCAGCTTAGTTGGTAGCGGGAGAAGAATTTCCTACGAGCAGTACTTC.

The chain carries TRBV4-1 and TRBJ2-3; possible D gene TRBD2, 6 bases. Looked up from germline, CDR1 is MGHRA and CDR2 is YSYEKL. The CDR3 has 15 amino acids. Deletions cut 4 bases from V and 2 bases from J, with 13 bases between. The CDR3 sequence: CASSLRGTYTDTQYF. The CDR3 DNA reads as TGCGCCAGCAGCCTTCGGGGGACTTACACAGATACGCAGTATTTT.